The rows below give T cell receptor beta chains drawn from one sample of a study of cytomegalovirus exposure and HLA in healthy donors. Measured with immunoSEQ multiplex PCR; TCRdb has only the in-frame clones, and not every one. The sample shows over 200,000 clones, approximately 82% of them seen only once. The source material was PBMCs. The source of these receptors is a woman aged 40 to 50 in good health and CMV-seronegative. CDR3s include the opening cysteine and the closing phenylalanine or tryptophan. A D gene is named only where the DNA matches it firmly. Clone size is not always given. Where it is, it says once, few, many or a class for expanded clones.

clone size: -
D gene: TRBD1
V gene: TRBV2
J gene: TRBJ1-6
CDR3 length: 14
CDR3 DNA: TGTGCCAGCAGTGACAGGGGGCAGTATTCACCCCTCCACTTT
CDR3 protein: CASSDRGQYSPLHF

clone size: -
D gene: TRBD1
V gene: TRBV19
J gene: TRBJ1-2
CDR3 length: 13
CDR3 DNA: TGTGCCAGTAGTGAGGACAGGGGTTATGGCTACACCTTC
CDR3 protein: CASSEDRGYGYTF

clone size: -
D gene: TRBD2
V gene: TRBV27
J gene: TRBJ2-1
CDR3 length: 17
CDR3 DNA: TGTGCCACTAATCCCCGAGGGACTAGCCGCACGAGAGATGAGCAGTTCTTC
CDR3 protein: CATNPRGTSRTRDEQFF

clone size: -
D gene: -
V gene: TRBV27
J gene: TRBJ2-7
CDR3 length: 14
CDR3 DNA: TGTGCCAGCAGTTTGTGGAGCAACTCCTACGAGCAGTACTTC
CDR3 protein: CASSLWSNSYEQYF

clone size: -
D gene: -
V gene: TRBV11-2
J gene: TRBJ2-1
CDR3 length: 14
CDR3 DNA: TGTGCCAGCAGCTCCAGGGGGGCTGACAATGAGCAGTTCTTC
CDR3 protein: CASSSRGADNEQFF

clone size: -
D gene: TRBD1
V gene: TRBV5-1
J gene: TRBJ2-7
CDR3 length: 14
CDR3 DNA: TGCGCCAGCAGCCGGGACAGGGCGACCTACGAGCAGTACTTC
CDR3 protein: CASSRDRATYEQYF

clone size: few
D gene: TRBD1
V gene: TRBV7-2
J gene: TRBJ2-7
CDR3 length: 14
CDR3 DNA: TGTGCCAGCAGCGTAAACAGGGGATTCTACGAGCAGTACTTC
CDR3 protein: CASSVNRGFYEQYF

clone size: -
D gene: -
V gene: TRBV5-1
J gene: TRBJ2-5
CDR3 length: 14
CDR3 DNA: TGCGCCAGCAGCTTGGCGAGCAGCGGGGAGACCCAGTACTTC
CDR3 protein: CASSLASSGETQYF

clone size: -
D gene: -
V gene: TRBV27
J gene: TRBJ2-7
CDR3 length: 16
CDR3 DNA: TGTGCCAGCAGTCATTCGACAGGCCCATTAGTGTACGAGCAGTACTTC
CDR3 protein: CASSHSTGPLVYEQYF

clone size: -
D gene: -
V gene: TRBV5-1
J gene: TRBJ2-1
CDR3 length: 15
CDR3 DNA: TGCGCCAGCAAGGCCGACTCCCCGTCTTACAATGAGCAGTTCTTC
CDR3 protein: CASKADSPSYNEQFF

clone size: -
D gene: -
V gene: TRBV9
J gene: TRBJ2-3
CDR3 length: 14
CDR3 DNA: TGTGCCAGCAGCCCACGGTCTAACACAGATACGCAGTATTTT
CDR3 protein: CASSPRSNTDTQYF

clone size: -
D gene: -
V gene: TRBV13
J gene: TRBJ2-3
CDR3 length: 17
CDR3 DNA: TGTGCCAGCAGCCTTCAGGGCGCAGGGACTAGCACAGATACGCAGTATTTT
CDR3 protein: CASSLQGAGTSTDTQYF

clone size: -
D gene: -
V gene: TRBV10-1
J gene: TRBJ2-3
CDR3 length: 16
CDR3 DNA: TGCGCCAGCAGTTTTACCCGGGACACCATGGGAGATACGCAGTATTTT
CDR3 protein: CASSFTRDTMGDTQYF

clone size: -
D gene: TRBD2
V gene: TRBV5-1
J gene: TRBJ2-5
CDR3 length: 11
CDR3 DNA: TGCGCCAGCACAGCGGGGGAGACCCAGTACTTC
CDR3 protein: CASTAGETQYF

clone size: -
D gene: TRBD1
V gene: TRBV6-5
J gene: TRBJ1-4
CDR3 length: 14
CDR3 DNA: TGTGCCAGCAGTTACACGACAGGGAACGAAAAACTGTTTTTT
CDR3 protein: CASSYTTGNEKLFF

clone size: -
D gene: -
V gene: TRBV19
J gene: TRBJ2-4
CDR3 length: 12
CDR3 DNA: TGTGCCAGTACGGACAGCAAAAACATTCAGTACTTC
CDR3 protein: CASTDSKNIQYF

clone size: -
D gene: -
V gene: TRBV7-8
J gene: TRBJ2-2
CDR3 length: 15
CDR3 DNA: TGTGCCAGCAGCTCATACAGGGAAAGTACCGGGGAGCTGTTTTTT
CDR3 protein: CASSSYRESTGELFF

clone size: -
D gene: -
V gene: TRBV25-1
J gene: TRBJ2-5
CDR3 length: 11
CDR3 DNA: TGTGCCGGCAGTAGTCGGGAGACCCAGTACTTC
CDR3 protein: CAGSSRETQYF

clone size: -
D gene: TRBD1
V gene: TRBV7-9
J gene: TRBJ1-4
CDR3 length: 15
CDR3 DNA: TGTGCCAGCAGCTACGGGACAGGGAGTAATGAAAAACTGTTTTTT
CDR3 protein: CASSYGTGSNEKLFF

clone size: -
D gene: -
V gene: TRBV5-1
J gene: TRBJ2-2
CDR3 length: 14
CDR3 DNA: TGCGCCAGCAGAATCGGGGCGAACACCGGGGAGCTGTTTTTT
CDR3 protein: CASRIGANTGELFF

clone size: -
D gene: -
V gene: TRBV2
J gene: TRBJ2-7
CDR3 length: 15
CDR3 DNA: TGTGCCAGCAGTCAGGTTGGGACACCAGCCTACGAGCAGTACTTC
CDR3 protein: CASSQVGTPAYEQYF

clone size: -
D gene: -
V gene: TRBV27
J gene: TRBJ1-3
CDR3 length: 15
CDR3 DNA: TGTGCCAGCAGTATAATGGGGGGATCAGGAAACACCATATATTTT
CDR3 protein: CASSIMGGSGNTIYF

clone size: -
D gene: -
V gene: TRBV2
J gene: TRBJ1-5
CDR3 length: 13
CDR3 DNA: TGTGCCACCCGGACGGGGTACAATCAGCCCCAGCATTTT
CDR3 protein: CATRTGYNQPQHF

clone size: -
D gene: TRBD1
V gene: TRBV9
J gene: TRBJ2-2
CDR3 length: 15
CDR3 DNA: TGTGCCAGCAGCCCAACAGGGGCCAACACCGGGGAGCTGTTTTTT
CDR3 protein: CASSPTGANTGELFF

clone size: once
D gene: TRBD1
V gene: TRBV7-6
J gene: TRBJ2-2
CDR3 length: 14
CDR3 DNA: TGTGCCAGCAGCTTCGACAGGGCGGCCGGGGAGCTGTTTTTT
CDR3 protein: CASSFDRAAGELFF

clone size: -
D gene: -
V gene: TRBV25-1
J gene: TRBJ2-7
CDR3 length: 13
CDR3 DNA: TGTGCCAGCAGTTCATCAGGGGTACACGAGCAGTACTTC
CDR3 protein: CASSSSGVHEQYF

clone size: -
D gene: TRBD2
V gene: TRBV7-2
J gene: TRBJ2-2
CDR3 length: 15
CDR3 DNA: TGTGCCAGCAGTCCCGGGACTAGCATCACCGGGGAGCTGTTTTTT
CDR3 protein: CASSPGTSITGELFF

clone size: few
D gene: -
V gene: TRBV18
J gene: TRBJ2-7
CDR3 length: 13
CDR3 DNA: TGTGCCAGCTCACAGTCCAGGGATAACGAGCAGTACTTC
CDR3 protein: CASSQSRDNEQYF

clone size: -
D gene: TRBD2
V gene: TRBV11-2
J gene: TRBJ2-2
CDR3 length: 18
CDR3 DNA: TGTGCCAGCAGCTTAGCTATAGCGGGGGGTCGTGGAACCGGGGAGCTGTTTTTT
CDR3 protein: CASSLAIAGGRGTGELFF

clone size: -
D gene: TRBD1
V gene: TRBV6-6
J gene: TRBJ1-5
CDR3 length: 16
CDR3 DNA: TGTGCCAGCAGTAAGTCCGCGACAGGGGGCCCACCCGCCCAGCATTTT
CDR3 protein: CASSKSATGGPPAQHF

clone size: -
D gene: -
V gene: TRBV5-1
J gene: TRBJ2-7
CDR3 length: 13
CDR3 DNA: TGCGCCAGCAGCCTTCTTGCGACCTACGAGCAGTACTTC
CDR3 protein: CASSLLATYEQYF

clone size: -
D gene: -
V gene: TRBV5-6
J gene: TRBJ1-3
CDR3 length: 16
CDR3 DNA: TGTGCCAGCAGCTTCAGGACAGCTGCCTCTGGAAACACCATATATTTT
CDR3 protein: CASSFRTAASGNTIYF

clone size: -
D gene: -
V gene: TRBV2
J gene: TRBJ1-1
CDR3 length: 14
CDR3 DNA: TGTGCCAGCAGTGAACGGCAGGAGAACACTGAAGCTTTCTTT
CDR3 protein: CASSERQENTEAFF

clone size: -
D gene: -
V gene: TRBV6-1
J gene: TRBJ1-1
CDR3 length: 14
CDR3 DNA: TGTGCCAGCAGGACAGTCTACTCGAACACTGAAGCTTTCTTT
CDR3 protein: CASRTVYSNTEAFF

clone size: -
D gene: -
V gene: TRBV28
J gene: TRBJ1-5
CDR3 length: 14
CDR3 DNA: TGTGCCAGCAGTAAGACAGTCGGCAATCAGCCCCAGCATTTT
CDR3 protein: CASSKTVGNQPQHF

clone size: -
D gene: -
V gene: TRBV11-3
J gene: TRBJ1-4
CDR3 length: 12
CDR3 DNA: TGTGCCAGCCGACTGGATAATGAAAAACTGTTTTTT
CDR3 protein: CASRLDNEKLFF

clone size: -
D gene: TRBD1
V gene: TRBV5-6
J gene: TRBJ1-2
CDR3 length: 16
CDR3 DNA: TGTGCCAGCAGCGGAGGACAGGGGCCTTTAATCTATGGCTACACCTTC
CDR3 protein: CASSGGQGPLIYGYTF

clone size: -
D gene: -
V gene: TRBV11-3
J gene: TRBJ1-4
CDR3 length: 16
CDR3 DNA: TGTGCCAGCAGCTTAGGGGGGACACCGGCTAATGAAAAACTGTTTTTT
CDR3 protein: CASSLGGTPANEKLFF

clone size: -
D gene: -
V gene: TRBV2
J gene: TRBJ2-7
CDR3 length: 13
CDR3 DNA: TGTGCCAGCAGTAACTCGGGGGGCATCGAGCAGTACTTC
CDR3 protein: CASSNSGGIEQYF

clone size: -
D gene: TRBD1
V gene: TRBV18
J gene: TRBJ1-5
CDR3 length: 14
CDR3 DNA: TGTGCCAGCTCTCAGACAGGGGACAATCAGCCCCAGCATTTT
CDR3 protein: CASSQTGDNQPQHF

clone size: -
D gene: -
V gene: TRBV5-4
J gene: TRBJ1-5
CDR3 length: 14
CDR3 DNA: TGTGCCAGCAGCTTGGGAGGAATCGGTCAGCCCCAGCATTTT
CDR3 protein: CASSLGGIGQPQHF

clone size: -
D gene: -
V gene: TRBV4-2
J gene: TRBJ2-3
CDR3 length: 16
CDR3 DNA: TGTGCCAGCAGCCAAGCAGGGACATTTAGCACAGATACGCAGTATTTT
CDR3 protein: CASSQAGTFSTDTQYF

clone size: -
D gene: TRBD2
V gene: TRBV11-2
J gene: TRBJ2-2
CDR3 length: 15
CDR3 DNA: TGTGCCAGCAGTACTCTAGCGGGGGGCACCGGGGAGCTGTTTTTT
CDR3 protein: CASSTLAGGTGELFF

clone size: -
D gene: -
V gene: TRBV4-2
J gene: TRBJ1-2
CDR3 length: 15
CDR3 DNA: TGTGCCAGCAGCCAAATAATGGACAGCAACTATGGCTACACCTTC
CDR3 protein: CASSQIMDSNYGYTF

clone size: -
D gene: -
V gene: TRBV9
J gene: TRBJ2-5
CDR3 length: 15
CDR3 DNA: TGTGCCAGCAGCGTAGGATTATCCGGGGGAGAGACCCAGTACTTC
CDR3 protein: CASSVGLSGGETQYF

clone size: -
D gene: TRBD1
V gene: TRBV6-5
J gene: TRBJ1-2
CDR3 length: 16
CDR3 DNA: TGTGCCAGCAGTTACAGGCAGGGGGCGCTTCTGTATGGCTACACCTTC
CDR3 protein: CASSYRQGALLYGYTF

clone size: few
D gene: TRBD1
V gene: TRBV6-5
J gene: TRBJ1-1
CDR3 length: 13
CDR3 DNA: TGTGCCAGCAGAGACTTGGGACAGCCCAAAGCTTTCTTT
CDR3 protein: CASRDLGQPKAFF

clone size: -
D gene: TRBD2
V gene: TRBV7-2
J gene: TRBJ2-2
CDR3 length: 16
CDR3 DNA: TGTGCCAGCAGCTTATCCAGCGGGGTTAACACCGGGGAGCTGTTTTTT
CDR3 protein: CASSLSSGVNTGELFF

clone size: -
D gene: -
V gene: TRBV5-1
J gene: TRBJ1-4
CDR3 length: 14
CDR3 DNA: TGCGCCAGCAGCAGAACAGGGAATCCTGAAAAACTGTTTTTT
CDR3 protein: CASSRTGNPEKLFF

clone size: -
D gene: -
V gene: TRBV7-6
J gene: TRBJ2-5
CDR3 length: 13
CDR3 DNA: TGTGCCAGCTCTCCGGCCCCCGCGGGGACCCAGTACTTC
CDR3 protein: CASSPAPAGTQYF

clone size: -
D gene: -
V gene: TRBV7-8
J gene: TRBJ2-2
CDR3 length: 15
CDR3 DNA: TGTGCCAGCAGCAATACGGGACTTTACACCGGGGAGCTGTTTTTT
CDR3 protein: CASSNTGLYTGELFF

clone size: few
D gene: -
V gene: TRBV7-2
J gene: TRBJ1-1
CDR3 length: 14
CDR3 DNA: TGTGCCAGCAGTCATAAGGCGACAGACACTGAAGCTTTCTTT
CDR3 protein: CASSHKATDTEAFF

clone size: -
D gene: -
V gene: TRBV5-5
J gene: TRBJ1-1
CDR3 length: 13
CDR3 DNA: TGTGCCAGCAGTAGGGGGGGGGACACTGAAGCTTTCTTT
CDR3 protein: CASSRGGDTEAFF